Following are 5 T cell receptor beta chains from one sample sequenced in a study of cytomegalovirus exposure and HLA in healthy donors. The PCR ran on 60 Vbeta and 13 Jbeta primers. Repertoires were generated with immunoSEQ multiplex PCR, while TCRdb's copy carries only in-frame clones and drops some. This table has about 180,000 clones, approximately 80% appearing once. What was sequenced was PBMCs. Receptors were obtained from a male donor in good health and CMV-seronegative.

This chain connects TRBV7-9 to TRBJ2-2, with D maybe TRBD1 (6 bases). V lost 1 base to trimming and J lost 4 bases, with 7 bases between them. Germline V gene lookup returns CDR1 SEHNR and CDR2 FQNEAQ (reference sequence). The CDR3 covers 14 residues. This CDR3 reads CASSLGGRTGELFF. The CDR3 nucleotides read TGTGCCAGCAGCTTAGGGGGGCGCACCGGGGAGCTGTTTTTT. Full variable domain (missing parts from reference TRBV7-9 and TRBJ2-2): DTGVSQNPRHKITKRGQNVTFRCDPISEHNRLYWYRQTLGQGPEFLTYFQNEAQLEKSRLLSDRFSAERPKGSFSTLEIQRTEQGDSAMYLCASSLGGRTGELFFGEGSRLTVL.

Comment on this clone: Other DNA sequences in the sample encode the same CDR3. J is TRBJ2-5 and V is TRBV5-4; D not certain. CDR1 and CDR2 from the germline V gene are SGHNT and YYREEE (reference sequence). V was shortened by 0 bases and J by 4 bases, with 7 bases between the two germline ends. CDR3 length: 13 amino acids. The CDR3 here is CASSLVGGETQYF. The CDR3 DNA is TGTGCCAGCAGCTTGGTCGGCGGAGAGACCCAGTACTTC.

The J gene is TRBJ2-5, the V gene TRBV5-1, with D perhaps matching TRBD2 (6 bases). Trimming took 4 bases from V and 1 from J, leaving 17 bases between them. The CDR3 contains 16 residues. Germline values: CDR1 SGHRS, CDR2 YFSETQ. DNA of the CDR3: TGCGCCAGCAGCCCTGGGACTCGCCTCCTCCAAGAGACCCAGTACTTC. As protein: CASSPGTRLLQETQYF.

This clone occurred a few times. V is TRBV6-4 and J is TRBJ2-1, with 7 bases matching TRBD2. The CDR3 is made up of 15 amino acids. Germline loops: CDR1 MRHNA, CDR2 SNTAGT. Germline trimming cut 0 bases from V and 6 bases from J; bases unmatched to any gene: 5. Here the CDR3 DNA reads TGTGCCAGCAGTGACTCCGCGGGAGCGGTCAATGAGCAGTTCTTC. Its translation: CASSDSAGAVNEQFF.

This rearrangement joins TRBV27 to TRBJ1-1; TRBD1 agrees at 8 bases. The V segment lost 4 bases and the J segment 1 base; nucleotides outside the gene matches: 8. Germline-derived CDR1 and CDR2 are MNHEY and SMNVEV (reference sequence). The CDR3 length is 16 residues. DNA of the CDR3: TGTGCCAGCAGTTCAGGGGGCGGTTCCCCGAACACTGAAGCTTTCTTT. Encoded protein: CASSSGGGSPNTEAFF.